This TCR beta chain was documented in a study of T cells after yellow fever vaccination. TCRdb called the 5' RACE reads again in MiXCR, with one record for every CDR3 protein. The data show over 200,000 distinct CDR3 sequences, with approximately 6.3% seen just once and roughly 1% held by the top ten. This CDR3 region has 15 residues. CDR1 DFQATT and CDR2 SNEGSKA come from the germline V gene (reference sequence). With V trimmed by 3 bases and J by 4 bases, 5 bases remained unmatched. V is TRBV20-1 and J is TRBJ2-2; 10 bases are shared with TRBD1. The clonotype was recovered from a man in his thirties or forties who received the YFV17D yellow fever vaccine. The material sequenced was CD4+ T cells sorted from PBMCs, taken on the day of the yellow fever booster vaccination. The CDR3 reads CSARRTGGRTGELFF. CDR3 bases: TGCAGTGCTAGGAGGACAGGGGGACGCACCGGGGAGCTGTTTTTT.